The 20 T cell receptor beta chains listed next were all sequenced from one sample in a study of memory CD4+ T cells and cytomegalovirus serostatus. The assay was immunoSEQ multiplex PCR, and TCRdb's table has in-frame clones only and misses some. In the table there are 85,000 to 100,000 clones, under 90% of which are singletons. The sort gate was single viable CD3+CD4+CD8-CD45RO+ cells for memory CD4+ T cells. Sequenced sample: memory CD4+ T cells from blood. These receptor sequences come from an adult in good health and CMV-seropositive.

V usage is TRBV4-3 and J usage is TRBJ2-1; 10 positions agree with TRBD2. Germline V gene sequence: CDR1 LGHNA, CDR2 YSLEER. The CDR3 consists of 16 residues. V trimming: 2 bases; J trimming: 8 bases; junction bases outside the gene matches: 9. The CDR3 is CASSQRAAGGLDEQFF. The DNA for the CDR3 is TGCGCCAGCAGCCAACGTGCAGCGGGAGGGCTGGATGAGCAGTTCTTC.

This clone has only a few counts. CDR3 loop: CASSENPHTRSGNTIYF. The CDR3 bases are TGTGCCAGCAGTGAGAATCCTCACACGCGCTCTGGAAACACCATATATTTT. V usage is TRBV2 and J usage is TRBJ1-3; D gene unclear. The CDR3 totals 17 residues. The V gene lost 3 bases and the J gene lost 0 bases, with 15 bases spanning the gap. The germline V gene has CDR1 SNHLY and CDR2 FYNNEI.

The chain combines TRBV4-2 with TRBJ1-2, with 9 positions matching TRBD1. Per the germline V gene, CDR1 is LGHNA and CDR2 is YNFKEQ. V lost 5 bases, J lost 6 bases, and 16 bases stayed unmatched. The CDR3 has 17 residues. CDR3 sequence reads: CASSLGGGQGRLNGYTF. Written as DNA, the CDR3 is TGTGCCAGCAGCTTGGGGGGGGGACAGGGCAGACTAAATGGCTACACCTTC.

The J gene is TRBJ2-1, the V gene TRBV28; TRBD2 agrees at 8 bases. Per the germline V gene, CDR1 is MDHEN and CDR2 is SYDVKM. V lost 5 bases to trimming and J lost 9 bases; unmatched junction nucleotides: 6. This CDR3 has 13 residues. The CDR3 is CASSPPGGSEQFF. The CDR3 DNA reads as TGTGCCAGCAGTCCGCCGGGGGGGAGTGAGCAGTTCTTC.

The rearrangement joins TRBV5-1 to TRBJ2-3; D gene ambiguous. Trimming removed 4 bases at V and 2 bases at J, with 11 bases between. CDR1 SGHRS and CDR2 YFSETQ come from the germline V gene. This CDR3 contains 14 residues. In DNA form, the CDR3 reads TGCGCCAGCAGCCCCGGGCTCGACACAGATACGCAGTATTTT. Translation gives CASSPGLDTDTQYF.

This clone has only a few counts. This sequence joins TRBV6-5 and TRBJ1-5; D is ambiguous. V lost 4 bases, J lost 6 bases, and 19 bases lay in between. The germline V gene encodes CDR1 MNHEY and CDR2 SVGAGI. This CDR3 has 16 amino acids. The CDR3 region has the DNA TGTGCCAGCAGTTTATCTGACACCCAGAATCGTCAGCCCCAGCATTTT. Translation: CASSLSDTQNRQPQHF.

The V and J genes are TRBV7-9 and TRBJ1-2; maybe TRBD1 (6 bases). With 5 bases removed from V and 4 bases from J, the gap between germline ends came to 8 bases. The CDR3 is made up of 12 amino acids. Germline V gene data show CDR1 as SEHNR and CDR2 as FQNEAQ (reference sequence). The CDR3 sequence is CASSLDSYGYTF. The CDR3 DNA is TGTGCCAGCAGCCTGGACAGCTATGGCTACACCTTC.

This chain joins TRBV29-1 and TRBJ2-1; possible D gene TRBD1, 6 bases. CDR3 length: 14 residues. The V end lost 2 bases, the J end lost 8 bases, and 16 bases lay between the germline ends. Germline V gene data show CDR1 as SQVTM and CDR2 as ANQGSEA. Written as DNA, the CDR3 is TGCAGCGTTGAACAAGGGACACGAGATGATGAGCAGTTCTTC. Translated, it gives CSVEQGTRDDEQFF.

The chain couples TRBV27 to TRBJ2-5, with TRBD1 matching over 8 bases. CDR1 and CDR2 (germline): MNHEY, SMNVEV (reference sequence). The V segment lost 6 bases and the J segment 3 bases; nucleotides outside the gene matches: 6. CDR3 length equals 14 residues. CDR3 in amino acids: CASRGLDREETQYF. The CDR3 coding sequence is TGTGCCAGCAGGGGACTGGACAGGGAAGAGACCCAGTACTTC.

The chain couples TRBV27 to TRBJ1-1; a possible D gene is TRBD1 (5 bases). CDR3 length equals 14 residues. Germline lookup yields CDR1 MNHEY and CDR2 SMNVEV (reference sequence). Trimming left V 2 bases short and J 4 bases short, with 11 bases between. CDR3 in amino acids: CASSLRAGTTEAFF. CDR3 nucleotides: TGTGCCAGCAGTTTAAGGGCAGGGACCACTGAAGCTTTCTTT.

This clone has a handful of counts. The chain has TRBV14 and TRBJ2-5; D gene unclear. Germline V CDR1 and CDR2: SGHDN, FVKESK. The V end lost 0 bases, the J end lost 9 bases, and 14 bases lay between the germline ends. The CDR3 has 14 amino acids. The DNA of the CDR3 is TGTGCCAGCAGCCAAGATTCAGGTCCGTCGGCCCAGTACTTC. Its protein product is CASSQDSGPSAQYF.

CDR3 coding DNA: TGTGCCAGCAGCTTAGGGGGGTCTAGGGGTTACGAGCAGTACTTC. Its translation is CASSLGGSRGYEQYF. The V call is TRBV11-2, the J call TRBJ2-7; either TRBD1 or TRBD2 may fit D (5 bases each). The V end lost 1 base, the J end lost 4 bases, and 14 bases lay between the germline ends. CDR1 is SGHAT and CDR2 is FQNNGV in the germline V gene. The CDR3 is 15 residues long.

In nucleotides, the CDR3 is TGTGCCAGCAGCTTCCAGGGTCAAGGGCCTGGGCCCCAGCATTTT. Its translation: CASSFQGQGPGPQHF. The rearrangement joins TRBV5-4 to TRBJ1-5; possibly TRBD1 for D (5 bases). Germline values: CDR1 SGHNT, CDR2 YYREEE (reference sequence). The CDR3 totals 15 residues. The ends were cut back, 2 bases at V and 9 bases at J, with 18 bases in the middle.

The chain couples TRBV25-1 to TRBJ2-7; D may correspond to TRBD1 or TRBD2 (6 bases each). CDR1 and CDR2 from the germline V gene are MGHDK and SYGVNS. V lost 3 bases and J lost 5, with 17 bases in between. The CDR3 is 15 amino acids. The CDR3 sequence is CASSDPTGAGDEQYF. The CDR3 DNA sequence: TGTGCCAGCAGTGATCCGACGGGGGCCGGGGACGAGCAGTACTTC.

The chain joins TRBV7-9 to TRBJ1-2; D is unresolved. V was pared by 5 bases and J by 1 base, with 8 bases between. CDR1 and CDR2 from the germline V gene are SEHNR and FQNEAQ (reference sequence). The CDR3 consists of 13 residues. The CDR3 is CASSDRNNYGYTF. In DNA, the CDR3 is TGTGCCAGCAGCGATCGGAATAACTATGGCTACACCTTC.

V is TRBV4-1 and J is TRBJ2-5, with D unclear. Germline CDR1 reads MGHRA; CDR2 reads YSYEKL. V was clipped by 1 base and J by 4 bases, with 10 bases between them. The CDR3 runs to 14 residues. CDR3 sequence (DNA): TGCGCCAGCAGCCAAGGGGAACTGGGAGAGACCCAGTACTTC. Translating gives CASSQGELGETQYF.

The chain carries TRBV7-2 and TRBJ2-5, with a tentative D call TRBD1 (5 bases). V lost 1 base, J lost 1 base, and 10 bases lay in between. Per germline, CDR1 SGHTA and CDR2 FQGNSA. This CDR3 region has 15 residues. CDR3 amino acids: CASSLVKGSQETQYF. The CDR3 coding sequence is TGTGCCAGCAGCTTAGTGAAGGGGTCCCAAGAGACCCAGTACTTC. Supplemented by reference TRBV7-2 and TRBJ2-5, the full variable domain reads GAGVSQSPSNKVTEKGKDVELRCDPISGHTALYWYRQSLGQGLEFLIYFQGNSAPDKSGLPSDRFSAERTGGSVSTLTIQRTQQEDSAVYLCASSLVKGSQETQYFGPGTRLLVL.

The rearrangement joins TRBV19 to TRBJ2-2; 7 nucleotides match TRBD2. V lost 5 bases to trimming and J lost 5 bases; unmatched junction nucleotides: 5. In germline, CDR1 is LNHDA, CDR2 SQIVND (reference sequence). The CDR3 runs 14 residues. The CDR3 bases are TGTGCCAGTAGTGCCGGGACTACAACCGGGGAGCTGTTTTTT. It specifies CASSAGTTTGELFF.

CDR3: CASSYALVGNEQFF. In DNA form, the CDR3 reads TGTGCCAGCAGTTACGCACTAGTAGGCAATGAGCAGTTCTTC. The chain combines TRBV6-5 with TRBJ2-1; maybe TRBD2 (5 bases). Trimming pared 2 bases from V and 6 bases from J, leaving 11 bases between. Germline CDR1 reads MNHEY; CDR2 reads SVGAGI. The CDR3 sequence is 14 residues long.

The J gene is TRBJ1-1, the V gene TRBV6-4; TRBD1 matches at 8 bases. CDR3 length: 14 amino acids. V was pared by 0 bases and J by 5 bases, with 2 bases of the junction left unmatched. Germline assignment: CDR1 MRHNA and CDR2 SNTAGT. In DNA form, the CDR3 reads TGTGCCAGCAGTGACTCACACAGGGGGACTGAAGCTTTCTTT. Translated, it gives CASSDSHRGTEAFF.